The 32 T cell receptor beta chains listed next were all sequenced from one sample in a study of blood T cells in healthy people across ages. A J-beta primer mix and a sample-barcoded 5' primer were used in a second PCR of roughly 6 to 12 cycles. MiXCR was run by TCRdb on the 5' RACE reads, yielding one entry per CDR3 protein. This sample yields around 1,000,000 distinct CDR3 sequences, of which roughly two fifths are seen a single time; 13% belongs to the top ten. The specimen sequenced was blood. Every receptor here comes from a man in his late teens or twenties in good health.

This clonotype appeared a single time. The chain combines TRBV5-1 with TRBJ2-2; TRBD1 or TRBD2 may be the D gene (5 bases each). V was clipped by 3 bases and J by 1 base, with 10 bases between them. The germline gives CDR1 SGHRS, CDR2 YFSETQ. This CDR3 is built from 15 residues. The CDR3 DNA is TGCGCCAGCAGCTGGGACCCGGAGAACACCGGGGAGCTGTTTTTT. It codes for CASSWDPENTGELFF.

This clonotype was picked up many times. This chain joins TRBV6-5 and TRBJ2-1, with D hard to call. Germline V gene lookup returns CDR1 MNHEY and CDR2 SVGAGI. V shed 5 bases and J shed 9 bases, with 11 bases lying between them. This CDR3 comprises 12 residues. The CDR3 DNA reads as TGTGCCAGCAGTACCCCTCTGGGTGAGCAGTTCTTC. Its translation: CASSTPLGEQFF.

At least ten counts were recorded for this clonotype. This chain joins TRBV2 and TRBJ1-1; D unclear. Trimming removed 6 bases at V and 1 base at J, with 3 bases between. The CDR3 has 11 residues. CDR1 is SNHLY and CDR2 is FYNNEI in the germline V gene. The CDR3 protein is CASRENTEAFF. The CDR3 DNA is TGTGCCAGCAGGGAGAACACTGAAGCTTTCTTT.

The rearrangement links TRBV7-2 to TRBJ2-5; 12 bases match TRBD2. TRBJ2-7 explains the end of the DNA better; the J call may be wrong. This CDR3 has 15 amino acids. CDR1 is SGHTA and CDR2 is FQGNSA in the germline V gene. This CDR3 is CASSLERLAGAEQYF. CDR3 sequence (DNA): TGTGCCAGCAGCTTAGAGAGACTAGCGGGAGCCGAGCAGTACTTC.

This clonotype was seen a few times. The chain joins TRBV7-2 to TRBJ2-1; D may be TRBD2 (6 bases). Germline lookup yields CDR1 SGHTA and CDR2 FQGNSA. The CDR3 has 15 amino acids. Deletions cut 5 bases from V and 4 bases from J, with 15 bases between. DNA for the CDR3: TGTGCCAGCAGCCAGGGACCGGCGGGGTACAATGAGCAGTTCTTC. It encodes CASSQGPAGYNEQFF. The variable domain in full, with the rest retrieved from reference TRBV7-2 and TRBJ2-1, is GAGVSQSPSNKVTEKGKDVELRCDPISGHTALYWYRQSLGQGLEFLIYFQGNSAPDKSGLPSDRFSAERTGGSVSTLTIQRTQQEDSAVYLCASSQGPAGYNEQFFGPGTRLTVL.

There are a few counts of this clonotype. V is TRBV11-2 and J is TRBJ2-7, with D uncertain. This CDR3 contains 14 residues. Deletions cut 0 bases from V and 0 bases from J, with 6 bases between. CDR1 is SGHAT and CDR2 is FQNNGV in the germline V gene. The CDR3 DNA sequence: TGTGCCAGCAGCTTAGACACCTACTCCTACGAGCAGTACTTC. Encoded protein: CASSLDTYSYEQYF. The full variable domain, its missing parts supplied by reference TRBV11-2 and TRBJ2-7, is EAGVAQSPRYKIIEKRQSVAFWCNPISGHATLYWYQQILGQGPKLLIQFQNNGVVDDSQLPKDRFSAERLKGVDSTLKIQPAKLEDSAVYLCASSLDTYSYEQYFGPGTRLTVT.

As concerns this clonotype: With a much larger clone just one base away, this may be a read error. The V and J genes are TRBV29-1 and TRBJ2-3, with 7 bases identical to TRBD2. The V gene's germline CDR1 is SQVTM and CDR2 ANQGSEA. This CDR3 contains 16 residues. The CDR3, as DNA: TGCAGCGTCTGTTGGGAGGGTCCCTTGTACACAGATATGCAGTATTTT. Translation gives CSVCWEGPLYTDMQYF.

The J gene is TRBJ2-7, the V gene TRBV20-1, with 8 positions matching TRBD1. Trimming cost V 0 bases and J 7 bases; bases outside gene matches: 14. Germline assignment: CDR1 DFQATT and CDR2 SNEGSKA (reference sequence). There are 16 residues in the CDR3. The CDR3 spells CSARDPHRGDAGEQYF. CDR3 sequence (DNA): TGCAGTGCTAGAGATCCCCACAGGGGGGATGCGGGGGAGCAGTACTTC.

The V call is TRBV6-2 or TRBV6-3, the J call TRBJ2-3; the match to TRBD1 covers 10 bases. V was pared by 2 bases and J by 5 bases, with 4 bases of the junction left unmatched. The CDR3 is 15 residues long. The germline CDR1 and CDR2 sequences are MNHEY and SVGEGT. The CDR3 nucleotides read TGTGCCAGCAGTTACGGGACAGGGGTAGGAGATACGCAGTATTTT. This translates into CASSYGTGVGDTQYF.

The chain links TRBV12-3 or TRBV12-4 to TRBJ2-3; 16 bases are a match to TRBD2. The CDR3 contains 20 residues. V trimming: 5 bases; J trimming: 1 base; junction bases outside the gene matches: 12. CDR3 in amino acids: CASSAPGTSGGAYRTDTQYF. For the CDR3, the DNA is TGTGCCAGCAGTGCCCCAGGGACTAGCGGGGGGGCCTACCGCACAGATACGCAGTATTTT.

CDR3 in amino acids: CAIRDSTNTQYF. The CDR3 DNA sequence: TGTGCCATCAGAGACAGCACGAATACGCAGTATTTT. J is TRBJ2-3 and V is TRBV10-3; possibly TRBD1 for D (5 bases). V was trimmed by 6 bases and J by 7 bases, leaving 11 bases between them. Germline CDR1 is ENHRY and CDR2 is SYGVKD. The CDR3 extends over 12 amino acids.

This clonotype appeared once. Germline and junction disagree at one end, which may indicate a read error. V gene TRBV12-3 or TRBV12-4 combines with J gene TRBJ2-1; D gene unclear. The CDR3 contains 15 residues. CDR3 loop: CVSSLAQTSVDEQFF. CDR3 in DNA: TGTGTCAGCAGTTTAGCCCAGACCTCGGTCGATGAGCAGTTCTTC.

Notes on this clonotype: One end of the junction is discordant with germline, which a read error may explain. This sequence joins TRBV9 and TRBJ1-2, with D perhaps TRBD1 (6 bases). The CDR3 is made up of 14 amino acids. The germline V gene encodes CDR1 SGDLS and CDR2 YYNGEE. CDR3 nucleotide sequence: TGTGCCAGCACCCGGACAGACGTTAACCATGGCTACACCTTC. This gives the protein CASTRTDVNHGYTF.

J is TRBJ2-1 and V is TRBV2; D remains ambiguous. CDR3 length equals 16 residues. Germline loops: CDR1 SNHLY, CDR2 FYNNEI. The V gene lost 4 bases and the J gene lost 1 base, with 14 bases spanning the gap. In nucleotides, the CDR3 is TGTGCCAGCAGTGGGCCGGCTAAAGGGTCCTACAATGAGCAGTTCTTC. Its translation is CASSGPAKGSYNEQFF.

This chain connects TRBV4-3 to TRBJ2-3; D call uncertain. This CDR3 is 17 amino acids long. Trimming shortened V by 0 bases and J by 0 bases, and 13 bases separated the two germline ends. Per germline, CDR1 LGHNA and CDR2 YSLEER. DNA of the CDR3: TGCGCCAGCAGCCAAGATCAGAACGGCGGTAGCACAGATACGCAGTATTTT. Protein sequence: CASSQDQNGGSTDTQYF.

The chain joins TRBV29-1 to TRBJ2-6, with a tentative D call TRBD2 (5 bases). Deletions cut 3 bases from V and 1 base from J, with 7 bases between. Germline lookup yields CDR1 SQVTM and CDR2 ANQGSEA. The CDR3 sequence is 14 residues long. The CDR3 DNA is TGCAGCGTTGACGAGGGATCTGGGGCCAACGTCCTGACTTTC. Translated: CSVDEGSGANVLTF.

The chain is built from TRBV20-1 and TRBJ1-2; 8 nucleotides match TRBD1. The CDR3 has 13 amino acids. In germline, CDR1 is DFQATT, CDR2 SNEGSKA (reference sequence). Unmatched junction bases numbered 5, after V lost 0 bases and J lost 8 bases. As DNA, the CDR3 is TGCAGTGCTAGAGAAACAGGGGGTCGCGGCTACACCTTC. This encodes CSARETGGRGYTF.

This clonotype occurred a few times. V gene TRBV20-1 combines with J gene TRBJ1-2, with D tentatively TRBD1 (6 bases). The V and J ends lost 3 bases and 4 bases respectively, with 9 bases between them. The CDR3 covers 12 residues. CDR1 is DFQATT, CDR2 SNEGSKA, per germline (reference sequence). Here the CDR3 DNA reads TGCAGTGCTAGGGCACAGGGCTATGGCTACACCTTC. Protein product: CSARAQGYGYTF.

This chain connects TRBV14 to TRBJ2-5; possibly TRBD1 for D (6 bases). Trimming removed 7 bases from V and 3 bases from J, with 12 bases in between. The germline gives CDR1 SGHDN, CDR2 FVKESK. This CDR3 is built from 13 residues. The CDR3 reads CASTGHTKETQYF. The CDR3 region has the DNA TGTGCCAGCACGGGACACACCAAAGAGACCCAGTACTTC.

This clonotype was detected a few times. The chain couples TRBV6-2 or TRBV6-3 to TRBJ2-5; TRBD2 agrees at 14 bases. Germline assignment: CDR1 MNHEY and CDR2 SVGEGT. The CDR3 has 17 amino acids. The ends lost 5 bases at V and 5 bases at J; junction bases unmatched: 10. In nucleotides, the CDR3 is TGTGCCAGCAGTGCCCCGCAGGGACTAGCGGGAGCGGAGACCCAGTACTTC. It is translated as CASSAPQGLAGAETQYF.

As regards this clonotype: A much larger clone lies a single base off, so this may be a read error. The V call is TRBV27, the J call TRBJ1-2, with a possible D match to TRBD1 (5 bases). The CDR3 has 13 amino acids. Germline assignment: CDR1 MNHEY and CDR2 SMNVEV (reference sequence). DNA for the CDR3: TGTACCAGCAGTTTGGCGGGGGGATATGGCTACACCTTC. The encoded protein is CTSSLAGGYGYTF.

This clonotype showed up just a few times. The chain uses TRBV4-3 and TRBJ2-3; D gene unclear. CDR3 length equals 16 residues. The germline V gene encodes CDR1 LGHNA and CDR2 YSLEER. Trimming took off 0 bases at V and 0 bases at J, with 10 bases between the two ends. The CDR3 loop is CASSQDLSSSTDTQYF. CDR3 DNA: TGCGCCAGCAGCCAAGATTTAAGTTCTAGCACAGATACGCAGTATTTT.

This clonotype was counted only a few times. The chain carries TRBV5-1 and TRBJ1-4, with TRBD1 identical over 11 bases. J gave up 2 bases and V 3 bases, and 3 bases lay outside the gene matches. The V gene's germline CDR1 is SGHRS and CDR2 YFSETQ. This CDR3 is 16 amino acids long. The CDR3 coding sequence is TGCGCCAGCAGCTCGGACAGGGGGCCGACTAATGAAAAACTGTTTTTT. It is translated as CASSSDRGPTNEKLFF. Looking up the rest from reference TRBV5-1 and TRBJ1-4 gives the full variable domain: KAGVTQTPRYLIKTRGQQVTLSCSPISGHRSVSWYQQTPGQGLQFLFEYFSETQRNKGNFPGRFSGRQFSNSRSEMNVSTLELGDSALYLCASSSDRGPTNEKLFFGSGTQLSVL.

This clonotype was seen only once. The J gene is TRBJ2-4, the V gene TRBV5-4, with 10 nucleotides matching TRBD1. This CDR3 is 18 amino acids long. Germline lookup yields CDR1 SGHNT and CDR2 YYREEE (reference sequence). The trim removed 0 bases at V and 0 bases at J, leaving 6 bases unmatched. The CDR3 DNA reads TGTGCCAGCAGCTTGGGGGACAGGGGAACCAGAGCCAAAAACATTCAGTACTTC. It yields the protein CASSLGDRGTRAKNIQYF.

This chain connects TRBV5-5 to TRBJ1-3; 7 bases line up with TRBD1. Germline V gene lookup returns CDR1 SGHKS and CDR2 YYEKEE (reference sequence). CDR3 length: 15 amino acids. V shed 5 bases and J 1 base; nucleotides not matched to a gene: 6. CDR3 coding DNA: TGTGCCAGCAGAACAGGGACAGTGTCTGGAAACACCATATATTTT. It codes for CASRTGTVSGNTIYF.

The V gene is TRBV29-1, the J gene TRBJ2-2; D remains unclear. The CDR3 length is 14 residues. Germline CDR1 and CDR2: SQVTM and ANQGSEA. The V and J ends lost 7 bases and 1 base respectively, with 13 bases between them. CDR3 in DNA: TGCAGCGGCGCCATCGGTGGGAACACCGGGGAGCTGTTTTTT. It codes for CSGAIGGNTGELFF.

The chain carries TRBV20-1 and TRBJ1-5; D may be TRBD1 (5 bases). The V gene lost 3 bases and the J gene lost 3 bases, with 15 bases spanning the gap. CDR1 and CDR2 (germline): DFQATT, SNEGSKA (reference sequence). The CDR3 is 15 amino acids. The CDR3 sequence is CSASWGRAYNQPQHF. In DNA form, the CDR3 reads TGCAGTGCTAGTTGGGGCCGGGCTTACAATCAGCCCCAGCATTTT.

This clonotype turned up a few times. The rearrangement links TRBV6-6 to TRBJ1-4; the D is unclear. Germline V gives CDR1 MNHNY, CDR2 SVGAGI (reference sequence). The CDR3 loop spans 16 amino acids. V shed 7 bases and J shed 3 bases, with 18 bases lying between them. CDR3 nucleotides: TGTGCCAGCACCCCTCAGTCGGGCATAGCTAATGAAAAACTGTTTTTT. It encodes CASTPQSGIANEKLFF.

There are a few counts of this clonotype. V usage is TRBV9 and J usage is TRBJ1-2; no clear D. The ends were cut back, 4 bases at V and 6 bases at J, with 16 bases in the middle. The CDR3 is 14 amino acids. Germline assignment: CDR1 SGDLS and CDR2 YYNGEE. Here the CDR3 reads CASSLGMWIDGYTF. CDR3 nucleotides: TGTGCCAGCAGCCTTGGGATGTGGATCGATGGCTACACCTTC.

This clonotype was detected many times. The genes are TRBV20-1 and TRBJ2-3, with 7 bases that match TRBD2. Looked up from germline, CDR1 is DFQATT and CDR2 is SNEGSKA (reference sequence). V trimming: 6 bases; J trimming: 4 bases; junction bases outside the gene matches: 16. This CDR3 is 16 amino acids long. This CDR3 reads CSAAGRERGYPDTQYF. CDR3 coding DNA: TGCAGTGCCGCGGGACGGGAGCGGGGCTACCCAGATACGCAGTATTTT.

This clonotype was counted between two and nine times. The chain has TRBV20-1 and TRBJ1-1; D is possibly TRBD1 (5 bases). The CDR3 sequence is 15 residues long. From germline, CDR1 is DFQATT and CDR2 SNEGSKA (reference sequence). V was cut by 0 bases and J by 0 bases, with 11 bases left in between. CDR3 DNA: TGCAGTGCTAGAGAACTCGGACACCTGAACACTGAAGCTTTCTTT. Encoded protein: CSARELGHLNTEAFF.

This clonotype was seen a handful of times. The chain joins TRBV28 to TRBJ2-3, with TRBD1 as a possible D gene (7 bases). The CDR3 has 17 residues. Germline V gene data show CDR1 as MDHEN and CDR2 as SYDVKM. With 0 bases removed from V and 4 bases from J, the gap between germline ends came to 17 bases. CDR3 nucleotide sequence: TGTGCCAGCAGTTTATGGGGAGGACAGGCGCCCTCAGATACGCAGTATTTT. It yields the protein CASSLWGGQAPSDTQYF.